These 14 T cell receptor beta chains share one sample of origin, sequenced in a study of spatial heterogeneity in lung cancer. No cognate antigen is known for these TCRs. General study results and limits: One measure, the expanded intratumoral alpha and beta TCR count, tracked tumor mutation counts.

Time point noted: sample taken at primary tumor resection. TCRdb ran MiXCR on the 5' RACE reads and lists one entry per CDR3 protein. Of some 96,000 distinct CDR3 sequences detected, nearly 4.5% appear once; the ten largest clones hold approximately 21%. The material was lung tumor tissue, obtained at surgery. The receptors derive from a male donor with early-stage non-small cell lung cancer.

This clonotype was seen a few times. The chain couples TRBV7-2 to TRBJ2-1; D unresolved. The CDR3 loop spans 13 amino acids. The V gene's germline CDR1 is SGHTA and CDR2 FQGNSA. V lost 3 bases, J lost 6 bases, and 9 bases lay in between. CDR3 sequence: CASSFDLGNEQFF. The CDR3 DNA follows: TGTGCCAGCAGCTTCGACCTCGGCAATGAGCAGTTCTTC.

This clonotype was observed at least ten times. J is TRBJ2-3 and V is TRBV5-1; the match to TRBD2 covers 10 bases. The CDR3 has 16 residues. V gave up 4 bases and J gave up 3 bases; unmatched junction bases: 8. The germline CDR1 and CDR2 sequences are SGHRS and YFSETQ. The CDR3 DNA sequence: TGCGCCAGCAGCCCCAGTAGCGGGAGGTTAACAGATACGCAGTATTTT. Its translation is CASSPSSGRLTDTQYF.

This clonotype was picked up one time. A much larger clone lies a single base off, so this may be a read error. The chain is built from TRBV28 and TRBJ1-1, with D perhaps matching TRBD1 (6 bases). This CDR3 contains 13 residues. Germline loops: CDR1 MDHEN, CDR2 SYDVKM. CDR3 in amino acids: CASSPQGLTESFF. CDR3 nucleotide sequence: TGTGCCAGCAGTCCCCAGGGGCTCACTGAATCTTTCTTT.

The CDR3 nucleotides are TGTGCCAGCAGTATAACGTGGGACACCGGGGAGCTGTTTTTT. It codes for CASSITWDTGELFF. The J gene is TRBJ2-2, the V gene TRBV6-1; D remains unclear. Deletions cut 5 bases from V and 3 bases from J, with 10 bases between. Germline loops: CDR1 MNHNS, CDR2 SASEGT. The CDR3 is 14 amino acids.

This clonotype was seen repeatedly, ten times or more. The chain recombines TRBV7-9 with TRBJ2-5; 7 bases match TRBD2. With 7 bases clipped from V and 2 bases from J, the junction kept 7 bases outside the gene matches. This CDR3 is built from 14 residues. The germline V gene encodes CDR1 SEHNR and CDR2 FQNEAQ (reference sequence). This CDR3 is CASNVGLVQETQYF. The CDR3 region has the DNA TGTGCCAGCAACGTAGGACTAGTGCAAGAGACCCAGTACTTC.

The table lists this clonotype with many counts. This chain uses TRBV28 with TRBJ1-5, with D tentatively TRBD1 (5 bases). The CDR3 sequence is 12 residues long. Trimming left V 6 bases short and J 3 bases short, with 6 bases between. Germline V gene sequence: CDR1 MDHEN, CDR2 SYDVKM. The DNA of the CDR3 is TGTGCCAGCAGGGACAACAATCAGCCCCAGCATTTT. It is translated as CASRDNNQPQHF.

This clonotype occurred many times. V is TRBV28 and J is TRBJ2-7; possible D gene TRBD2, 6 bases. The germline CDR1 and CDR2 sequences are MDHEN and SYDVKM. The CDR3 sequence is 15 residues long. Trimming removed 5 bases from V and 3 bases from J, with 17 bases in between. The DNA for the CDR3 is TGTGCCAGCAGTCCCTTTAGGGACTCGAGCTACGAGCAGTACTTC. Translated: CASSPFRDSSYEQYF.

This clonotype was counted between two and nine times. The chain combines TRBV27 with TRBJ1-2; 9 nucleotides line up with TRBD1. The germline gives CDR1 MNHEY, CDR2 SMNVEV (reference sequence). V lost 5 bases, J lost 8 bases, and 9 bases stayed unmatched. This CDR3 comprises 14 residues. CDR3 coding DNA: TGTGCCAGCAGTATAGGACAGGGGACCTTCGGCTACACCTTC. Its translation is CASSIGQGTFGYTF.

This clonotype was seen repeatedly, ten times or more. The rearrangement links TRBV2 to TRBJ2-2, with a tentative D call TRBD2 (5 bases). The CDR3 is made up of 14 amino acids. CDR1 SNHLY and CDR2 FYNNEI come from the germline V gene. The V end lost 7 bases, the J end lost 6 bases, and 15 bases lay between the germline ends. The CDR3 DNA reads as TGTGCCAGCATGGACTCCAGTCTCGCCGGGGAGCTGTTTTTT. Translation: CASMDSSLAGELFF.

About this clonotype itself: A much more abundant neighbour one base away suggests this may be a read error. The rearrangement joins TRBV19 to TRBJ1-2; 7 bases map to TRBD1. CDR3 length: 17 amino acids. Germline V lookup: CDR1 LNHDA, CDR2 SQIVND (reference sequence). The junction had 15 bases not matched to a gene; V was cut back by 8 bases and J by 0 bases. The CDR3 bases are TGTGCCAGTGCGCACGTCCGGGACAGTACCTCTAACTATGGCTACACCTTC. As protein: CASAHVRDSTSNYGYTF.

In its sample, this clonotype was seen many times. This chain links TRBV6-6 with TRBJ2-2; 8 positions agree with TRBD2. Unmatched junction bases numbered 6, after V lost 2 bases and J lost 4 bases. CDR3 length equals 16 residues. Germline assignment: CDR1 MNHNY and CDR2 SVGAGI (reference sequence). CDR3 loop: CASSYPGLGGTGELFF. CDR3 coding DNA: TGTGCCAGCAGTTACCCGGGACTAGGTGGCACCGGGGAGCTGTTTTTT.

In this sample, this clonotype turned up many times. V usage is TRBV7-2 and J usage is TRBJ2-7, with 7 bases aligning to TRBD2. The germline gives CDR1 SGHTA, CDR2 FQGNSA. CDR3 size: 15 residues. V trimming: 0 bases; J trimming: 4 bases; junction bases outside the gene matches: 6. CDR3 in DNA: TGTGCCAGCAGCTTAGCGGAGGGAGGGCGTTACGAGCAGTACTTC. It yields the protein CASSLAEGGRYEQYF. The full variable domain, completed using reference TRBV7-2 and TRBJ2-7, is GAGVSQSPSNKVTEKGKDVELRCDPISGHTALYWYRQSLGQGLEFLIYFQGNSAPDKSGLPSDRFSAERTGGSVSTLTIQRTQQEDSAVYLCASSLAEGGRYEQYFGPGTRLTVT.

This clonotype was seen ten or more times. This chain links TRBV6-6 with TRBJ1-6; D uncertain. Trimming shortened V by 4 bases and J by 11 bases, and 24 bases separated the two germline ends. The CDR3 is made up of 17 amino acids. Germline V gene lookup returns CDR1 MNHNY and CDR2 SVGAGI (reference sequence). This chain's CDR3 is CASSSSNGVRGPPPLHF. In DNA form, the CDR3 reads TGTGCCAGCAGTTCGTCCAACGGGGTCCGGGGTCCGCCACCCCTCCACTTT.

This clonotype was observed at least ten times. This rearrangement joins TRBV29-1 to TRBJ2-2, with 8 positions matching TRBD1. The germline V gene has CDR1 SQVTM and CDR2 ANQGSEA. There are 14 residues in the CDR3. J was trimmed by 4 bases and V by 4 bases; bases with no gene match: 5. The CDR3 is CSVARTGSTGELFF. The CDR3 DNA is TGCAGCGTTGCCCGGACAGGGAGCACCGGGGAGCTGTTTTTT.